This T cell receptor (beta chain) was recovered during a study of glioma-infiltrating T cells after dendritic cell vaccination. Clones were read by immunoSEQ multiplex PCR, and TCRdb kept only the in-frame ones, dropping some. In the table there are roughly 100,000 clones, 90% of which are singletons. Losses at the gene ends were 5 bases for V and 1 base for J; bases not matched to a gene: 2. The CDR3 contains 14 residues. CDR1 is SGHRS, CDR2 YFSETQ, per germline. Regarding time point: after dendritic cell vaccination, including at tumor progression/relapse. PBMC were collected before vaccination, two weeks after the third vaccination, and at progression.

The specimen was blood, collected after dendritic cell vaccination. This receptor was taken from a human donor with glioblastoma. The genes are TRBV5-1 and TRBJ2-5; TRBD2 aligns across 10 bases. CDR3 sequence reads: CASRPSGGQETQYF. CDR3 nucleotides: TGCGCCAGCAGACCTAGCGGGGGCCAAGAGACCCAGTACTTC.